The 17 T cell receptor beta chains in this list originate from one sample, sequenced in a study of blood T cell repertoires in COVID-19. Sequencing was performed with immunoSEQ multiplex PCR; in TCRdb, only in-frame clones are kept and a portion is missing. The repertoire includes about 200,000 clones, more than 75% of them detected once, and under 6.5% sits in the top ten. The sequencing input was peripheral blood. Every receptor here comes from a man in his forties with active or convalescent COVID-19.

The J gene is TRBJ1-1, the V gene TRBV5-1; D is unclear. Germline-derived CDR1 and CDR2 are SGHRS and YFSETQ. V lost 1 base and J lost 6, with 19 bases in between. The CDR3 runs 16 residues. CDR3 sequence reads: CASSLFPTSAEAEAFF. The CDR3 coding sequence is TGCGCCAGCAGCTTGTTTCCCACGAGCGCCGAGGCTGAAGCTTTCTTT.

The chain links TRBV27 to TRBJ1-1; D perhaps matches TRBD1 (5 bases). CDR3 size: 14 residues. The V gene's germline CDR1 is MNHEY and CDR2 SMNVEV (reference sequence). With 6 bases removed from V and 1 base from J, the gap between germline ends came to 12 bases. The DNA of the CDR3 is TGTGCCAGCAGGTCGAGACAGTCGAACACTGAAGCTTTCTTT. Translating it yields CASRSRQSNTEAFF.

The rearrangement links TRBV28 to TRBJ1-2; possibly TRBD1 for D (6 bases). CDR3 length: 14 amino acids. Germline CDR1 MDHEN, CDR2 SYDVKM. The V end lost 2 bases, the J end lost 4 bases, and 11 bases lay between the germline ends. The chain's CDR3 is CASSLSQGFYGYTF. The CDR3 region has the DNA TGTGCCAGCAGTTTAAGTCAGGGGTTCTATGGCTACACCTTC.

The gene calls are TRBV28 and TRBJ1-5; TRBD1 matches 8 bases. This CDR3 has 13 residues. The germline V gene encodes CDR1 MDHEN and CDR2 SYDVKM. V lost 7 bases, J lost 7 bases, and 6 bases stayed unmatched. The CDR3 is CASIAGGRQPQHF. DNA of the CDR3: TGTGCCAGCATTGCAGGGGGCAGGCAGCCCCAGCATTTT. The full variable domain, rest sourced from reference TRBV28 and TRBJ1-5, is DVKVTQSSRYLVKRTGEKVFLECVQDMDHENMFWYRQDPGLGLRLIYFSYDVKMKEKGDIPEGYSVSREKKERFSLILESASTNQTSMYLCASIAGGRQPQHFGDGTRLSIL.

V and J are TRBV7-3 and TRBJ1-2; a weak D match, TRBD1 (6 bases). The germline CDR1 and CDR2 sequences are SGHTA and FQGTGA. Between the trimmed V and J ends, which lost 2 bases and 5 bases, there was a span of 9 bases. This CDR3 spans 13 amino acids. This chain's CDR3 is CASSLLTGYGYTF. For the CDR3, the DNA is TGTGCCAGCAGCTTACTCACAGGGTATGGCTACACCTTC.

The chain is built from TRBV25-1 and TRBJ1-2, with D possibly matching TRBD1 (5 bases). Looked up from germline, CDR1 is MGHDK and CDR2 is SYGVNS. This CDR3 is 14 amino acids long. Between the trimmed V and J ends, which lost 3 bases and 8 bases, there was a span of 16 bases. The CDR3 coding sequence is TGTGCCAGCAGTGATAGTGGCAGGGTATCAGGCTACACCTTC. Amino acid sequence: CASSDSGRVSGYTF.

This rearrangement joins TRBV19 to TRBJ1-5; TRBD1 agrees at 9 bases. Germline trimming cut 3 bases from V and 4 bases from J; bases unmatched to any gene: 19. Germline V gives CDR1 LNHDA, CDR2 SQIVND (reference sequence). The CDR3 has 20 amino acids. The CDR3 here is CASSMGGQGPRGWSNQPQHF. CDR3 bases: TGTGCCAGTAGTATGGGGGGACAGGGTCCCCGCGGATGGAGTAATCAGCCCCAGCATTTT.

This chain uses TRBV7-9 with TRBJ1-3, with 9 bases aligning to TRBD1. The CDR3 extends over 15 amino acids. Germline V gene lookup returns CDR1 SEHNR and CDR2 FQNEAQ (reference sequence). V was clipped by 5 bases and J by 4 bases; unmatched bases: 6. The CDR3 sequence: CASSQGQGSGNTIYF. CDR3 DNA sequence: TGTGCCAGCAGCCAGGGACAGGGATCAGGAAACACCATATATTTT.

The V and J genes are TRBV10-1 and TRBJ1-1; a weak D match, TRBD1 (5 bases). Per germline, CDR1 WNHNN and CDR2 SYGVQD (reference sequence). This CDR3 comprises 10 residues. Trimming stripped 7 bases from V and 11 bases from J, with 11 bases between. The CDR3 DNA is TGCGCCAGCAACTCAGGGCCGGCTTTCTTT. The encoded protein is CASNSGPAFF.

In this sample, this clone turned up once. This chain uses TRBV18 with TRBJ2-5; 10 positions match TRBD2. This CDR3 comprises 16 residues. From germline, CDR1 is KGHSH and CDR2 LQKENI. V lost 5 bases to trimming and J lost 5 bases; unmatched junction nucleotides: 11. The chain's CDR3 is CASSSRSGGAYETQYF. DNA for the CDR3: TGTGCCAGCTCATCAAGGAGCGGGGGGGCCTATGAGACCCAGTACTTC.

The rearrangement joins TRBV21-1 to TRBJ1-5. TRBV21-1 counts as a pseudogene. This CDR3 spans 12 amino acids. CDR3 bases: TGTGCCAGCAGCAACGGGTTTCAGCCCCAGCATTTT. Translated, it gives CASSNGFQPQHF.

The gene calls are TRBV7-8 and TRBJ2-3; 9 nucleotides line up with TRBD2. Per the germline V gene, CDR1 is SGHVS and CDR2 is FQNEAQ. V shed 1 base and J 2 bases; nucleotides not matched to a gene: 4. The CDR3 covers 16 residues. The CDR3 DNA sequence: TGTGCCAGCAGCTTAGAGGGACTAGCTTTCACAGATACGCAGTATTTT. This codes for CASSLEGLAFTDTQYF.

In DNA form, the CDR3 reads TGTGCCAGCAGCCCCCGAGGGACAGGGGATCGGAGTTCACCCCTCCACTTT. Translated: CASSPRGTGDRSSPLHF. The chain couples TRBV6-2 or TRBV6-3 to TRBJ1-6; TRBD1 aligns across 10 bases. Germline CDR1 is MNHEY and CDR2 is SVGEGT. The CDR3 covers 17 residues. The trim removed 6 bases at V and 9 bases at J, leaving 14 bases unmatched.

The gene calls are TRBV7-3 and TRBJ1-2, with 10 bases that match TRBD1. Germline V CDR1 and CDR2: SGHTA, FQGTGA. The CDR3 length is 13 residues. The junction had 4 bases not matched to a gene; V was cut back by 5 bases and J by 7 bases. CDR3 amino acids: CASSPRTGGGYTF. Here the CDR3 DNA reads TGTGCCAGCAGCCCCCGGACAGGGGGTGGCTACACCTTC.

V gene TRBV21-1 combines with J gene TRBJ1-1; the DNA was not used to check the table's D call, TRBD1. TRBV21-1 constitutes a pseudogene. This CDR3 contains 17 residues. The chain's CDR3 is CASSKDPPGEGFTEAFF. CDR3 bases: TGTGCCAGCAGCAAAGACCCTCCAGGGGAAGGGTTCACTGAAGCTTTCTTT.

This clone was observed a single time. This chain joins TRBV28 and TRBJ1-5, with D tentatively TRBD1 (6 bases). V was trimmed by 8 bases and J by 7 bases, leaving 18 bases between them. The CDR3 runs 14 residues. Germline assignment: CDR1 MDHEN and CDR2 SYDVKM. The CDR3 bases are TGTGCCAGCGGAAACCAACAGGGTTGGCAGCCCCAGCATTTT. Translating gives CASGNQQGWQPQHF.

The genes are TRBV29-1 and TRBJ1-4; 8 nucleotides match TRBD1. Unmatched junction bases numbered 3, after V lost 6 bases and J lost 0 bases. CDR1 and CDR2 (germline): SQVTM, ANQGSEA. The CDR3 runs 14 residues. The DNA of the CDR3 is TGCAGCGTAGCGGACAGGGCAACTAATGAAAAACTGTTTTTT. Its protein product is CSVADRATNEKLFF.